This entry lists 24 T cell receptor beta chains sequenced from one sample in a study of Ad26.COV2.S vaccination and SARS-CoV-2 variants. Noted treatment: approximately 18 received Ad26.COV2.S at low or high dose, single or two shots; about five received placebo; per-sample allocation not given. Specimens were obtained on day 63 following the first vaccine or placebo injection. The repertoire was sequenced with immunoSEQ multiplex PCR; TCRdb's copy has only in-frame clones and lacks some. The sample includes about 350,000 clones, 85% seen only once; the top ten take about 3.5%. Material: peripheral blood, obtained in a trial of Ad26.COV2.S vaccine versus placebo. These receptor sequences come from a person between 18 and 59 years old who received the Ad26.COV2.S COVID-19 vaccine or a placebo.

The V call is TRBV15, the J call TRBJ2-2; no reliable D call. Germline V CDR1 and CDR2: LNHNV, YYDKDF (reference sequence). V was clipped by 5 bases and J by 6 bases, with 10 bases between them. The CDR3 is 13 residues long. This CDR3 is CATSRTAPGELFF. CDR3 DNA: TGTGCCACCAGCCGGACCGCCCCCGGGGAGCTGTTTTTT. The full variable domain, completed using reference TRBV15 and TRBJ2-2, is DAMVIQNPRYQVTQFGKPVTLSCSQTLNHNVMYWYQQKSSQAPKLLFHYYDKDFNNEADTPDNFQSRRPNTSFCFLDIRSPGLGDTAMYLCATSRTAPGELFFGEGSRLTVL.

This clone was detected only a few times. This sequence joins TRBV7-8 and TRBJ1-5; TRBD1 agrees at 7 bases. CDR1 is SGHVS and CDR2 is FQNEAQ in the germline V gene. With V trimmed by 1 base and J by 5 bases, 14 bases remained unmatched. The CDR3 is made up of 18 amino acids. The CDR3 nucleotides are TGTGCCAGCAGCTTAGGTCCAGGAATCGACAGGGTGGATCAGCCCCAGCATTTT. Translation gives CASSLGPGIDRVDQPQHF.

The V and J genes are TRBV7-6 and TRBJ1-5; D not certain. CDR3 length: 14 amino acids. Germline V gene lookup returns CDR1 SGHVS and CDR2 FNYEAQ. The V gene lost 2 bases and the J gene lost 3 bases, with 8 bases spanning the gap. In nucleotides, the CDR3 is TGTGCCAGCAGCTTACAACGGGCCAATCAGCCCCAGCATTTT. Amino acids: CASSLQRANQPQHF. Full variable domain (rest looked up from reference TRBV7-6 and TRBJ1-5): GAGVSQSPRYKVTKRGQDVALRCDPISGHVSLYWYRQALGQGPEFLTYFNYEAQQDKSGLPNDRFSAERPEGSISTLTIQRTEQRDSAMYRCASSLQRANQPQHFGDGTRLSIL.

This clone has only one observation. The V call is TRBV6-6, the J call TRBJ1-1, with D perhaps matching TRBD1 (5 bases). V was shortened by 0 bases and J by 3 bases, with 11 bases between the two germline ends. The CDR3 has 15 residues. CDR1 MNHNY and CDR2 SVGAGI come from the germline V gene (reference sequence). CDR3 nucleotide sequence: TGTGCCAGCAGTTACTCCCGGGCGGGGGACACTGAAGCTTTCTTT. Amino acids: CASSYSRAGDTEAFF.

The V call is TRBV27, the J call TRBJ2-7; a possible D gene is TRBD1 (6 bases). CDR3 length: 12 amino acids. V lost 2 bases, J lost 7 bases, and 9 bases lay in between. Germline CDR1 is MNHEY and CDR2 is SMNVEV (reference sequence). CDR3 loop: CASSLPRGEQYF. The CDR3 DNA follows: TGTGCCAGCAGTTTACCCAGGGGTGAGCAGTACTTC.

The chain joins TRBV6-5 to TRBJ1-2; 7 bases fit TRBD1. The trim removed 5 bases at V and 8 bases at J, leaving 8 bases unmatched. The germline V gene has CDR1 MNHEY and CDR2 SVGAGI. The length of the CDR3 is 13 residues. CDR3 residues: CASSRETGFGYTF. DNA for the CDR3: TGTGCCAGCAGTAGAGAGACAGGGTTCGGCTACACCTTC.

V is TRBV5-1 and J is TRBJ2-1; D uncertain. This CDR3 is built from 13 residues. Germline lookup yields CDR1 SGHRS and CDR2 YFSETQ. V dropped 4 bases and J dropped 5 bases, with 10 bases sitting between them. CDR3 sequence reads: CASSHGRNNEQFF. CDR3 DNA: TGCGCCAGCAGCCACGGACGGAACAATGAGCAGTTCTTC.

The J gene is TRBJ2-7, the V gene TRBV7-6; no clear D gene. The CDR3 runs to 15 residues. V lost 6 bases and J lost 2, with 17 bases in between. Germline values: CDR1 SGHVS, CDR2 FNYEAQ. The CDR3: CASSAGTMYTYEQYF. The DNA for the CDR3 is TGTGCCAGCAGTGCCGGAACCATGTATACCTACGAGCAGTACTTC.

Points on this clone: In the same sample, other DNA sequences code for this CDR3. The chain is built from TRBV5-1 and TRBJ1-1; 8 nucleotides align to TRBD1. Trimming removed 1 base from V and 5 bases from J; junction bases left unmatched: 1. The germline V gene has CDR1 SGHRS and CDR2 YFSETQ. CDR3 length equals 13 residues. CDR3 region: CASSLTGGTEAFF. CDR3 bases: TGCGCCAGCAGCTTGACAGGGGGGACTGAAGCTTTCTTT.

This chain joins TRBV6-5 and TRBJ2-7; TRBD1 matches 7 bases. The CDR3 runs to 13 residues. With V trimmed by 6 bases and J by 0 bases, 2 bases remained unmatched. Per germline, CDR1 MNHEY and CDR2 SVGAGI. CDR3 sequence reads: CASRRDSSYEQYF. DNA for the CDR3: TGTGCCAGCAGGAGGGACAGCTCCTACGAGCAGTACTTC.

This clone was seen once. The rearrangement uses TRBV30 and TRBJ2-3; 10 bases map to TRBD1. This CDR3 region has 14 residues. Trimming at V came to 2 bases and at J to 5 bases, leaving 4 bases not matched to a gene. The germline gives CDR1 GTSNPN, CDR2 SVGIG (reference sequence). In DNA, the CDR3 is TGTGCCTGGAGTAGGACAGGGGGGGAAGATACGCAGTATTTT. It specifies CAWSRTGGEDTQYF.

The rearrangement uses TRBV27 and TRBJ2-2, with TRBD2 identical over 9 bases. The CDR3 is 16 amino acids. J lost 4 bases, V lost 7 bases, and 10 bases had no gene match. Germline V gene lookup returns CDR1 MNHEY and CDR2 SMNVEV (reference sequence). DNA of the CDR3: TGTGCCAGCACCAGTAGCGGGAGATTAGTCACCGGGGAGCTGTTTTTT. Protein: CASTSSGRLVTGELFF.

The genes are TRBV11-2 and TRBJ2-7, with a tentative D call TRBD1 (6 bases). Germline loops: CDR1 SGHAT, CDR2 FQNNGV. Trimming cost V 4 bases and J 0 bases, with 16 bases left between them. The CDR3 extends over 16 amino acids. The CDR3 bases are TGTGCCAGCAGCTCATACCGGGACACCCCCTCCTACGAGCAGTACTTC. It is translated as CASSSYRDTPSYEQYF.

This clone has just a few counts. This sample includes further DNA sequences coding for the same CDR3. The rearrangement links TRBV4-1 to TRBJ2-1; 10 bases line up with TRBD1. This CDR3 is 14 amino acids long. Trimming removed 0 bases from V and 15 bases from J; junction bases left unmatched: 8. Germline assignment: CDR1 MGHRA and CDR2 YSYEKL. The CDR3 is CASSQETPGTGAFF. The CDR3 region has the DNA TGCGCCAGCAGCCAAGAGACCCCCGGGACAGGGGCGTTCTTC.

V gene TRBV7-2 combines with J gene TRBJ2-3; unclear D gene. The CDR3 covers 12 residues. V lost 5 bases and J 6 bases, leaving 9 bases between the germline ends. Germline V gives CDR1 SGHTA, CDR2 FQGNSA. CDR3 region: CASSKITDTQYF. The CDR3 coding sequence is TGTGCCAGCAGCAAGATCACGGATACGCAGTATTTT.

Here the CDR3 reads CASSWRTGSGQPQHF. The CDR3 DNA reads as TGTGCCAGCAGCTGGAGGACAGGATCGGGTCAGCCCCAGCATTTT. The chain joins TRBV7-2 to TRBJ1-5; TRBD1 aligns across 7 bases. Germline V gives CDR1 SGHTA, CDR2 FQGNSA. The CDR3 sequence is 15 residues long. Germline trimming cut 4 bases from V and 6 bases from J; bases unmatched to any gene: 9.

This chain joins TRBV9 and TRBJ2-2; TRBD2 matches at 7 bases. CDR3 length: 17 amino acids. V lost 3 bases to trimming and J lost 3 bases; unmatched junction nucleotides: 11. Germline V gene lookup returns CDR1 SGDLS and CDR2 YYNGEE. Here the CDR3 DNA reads TGTGCCAGCAGCGAGGCGGGGAGGGCAAGCGACACCGGGGAGCTGTTTTTT. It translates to CASSEAGRASDTGELFF.

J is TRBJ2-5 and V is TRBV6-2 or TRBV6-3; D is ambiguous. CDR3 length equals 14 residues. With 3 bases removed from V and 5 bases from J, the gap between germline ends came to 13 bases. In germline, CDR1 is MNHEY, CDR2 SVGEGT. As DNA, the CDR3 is TGTGCCAGCAGTTATTGGGCGCCCGGTGAGACCCAGTACTTC. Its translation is CASSYWAPGETQYF.

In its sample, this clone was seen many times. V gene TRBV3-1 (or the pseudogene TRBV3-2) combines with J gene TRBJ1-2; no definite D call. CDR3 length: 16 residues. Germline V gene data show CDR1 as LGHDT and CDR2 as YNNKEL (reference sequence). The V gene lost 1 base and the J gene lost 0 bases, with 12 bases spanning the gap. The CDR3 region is CASSQASSLTNYGYTF. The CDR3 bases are TGTGCCAGCAGCCAAGCGTCGTCCCTAACTAACTATGGCTACACCTTC.

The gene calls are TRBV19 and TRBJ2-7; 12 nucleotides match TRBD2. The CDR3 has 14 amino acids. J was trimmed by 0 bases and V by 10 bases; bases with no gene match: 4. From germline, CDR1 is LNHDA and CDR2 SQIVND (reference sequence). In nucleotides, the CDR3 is TGTGCCACCACGACTAGCGGGGGCTCCTACGAGCAGTACTTC. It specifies CATTTSGGSYEQYF. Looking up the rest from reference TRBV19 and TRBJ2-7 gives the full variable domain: DGGITQSPKYLFRKEGQNVTLSCEQNLNHDAMYWYRQDPGQGLRLIYYSQIVNDFQKGDIAEGYSVSREKKESFPLTVTSAQKNPTAFYLCATTTSGGSYEQYFGPGTRLTVT.

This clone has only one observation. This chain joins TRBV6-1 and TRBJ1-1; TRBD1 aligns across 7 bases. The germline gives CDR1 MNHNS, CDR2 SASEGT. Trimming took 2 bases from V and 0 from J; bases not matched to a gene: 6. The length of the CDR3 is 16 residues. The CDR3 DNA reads TGTGCCAGCAGTGAATATGACAGGGTAATGAACACTGAAGCTTTCTTT. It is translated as CASSEYDRVMNTEAFF.

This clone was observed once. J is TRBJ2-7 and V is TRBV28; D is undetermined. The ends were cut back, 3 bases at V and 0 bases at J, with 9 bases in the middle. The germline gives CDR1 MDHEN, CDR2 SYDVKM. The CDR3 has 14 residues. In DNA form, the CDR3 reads TGTGCCAGCAGTTTTTCCAAGGGCTCCTACGAGCAGTACTTC. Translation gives CASSFSKGSYEQYF.

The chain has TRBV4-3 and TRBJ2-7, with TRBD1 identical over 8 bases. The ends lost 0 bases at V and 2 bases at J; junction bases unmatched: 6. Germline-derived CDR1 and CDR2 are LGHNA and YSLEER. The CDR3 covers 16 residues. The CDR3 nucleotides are TGCGCCAGCAGCCAAGATTTCGGGACAGGTACCTACGAGCAGTACTTC. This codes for CASSQDFGTGTYEQYF.

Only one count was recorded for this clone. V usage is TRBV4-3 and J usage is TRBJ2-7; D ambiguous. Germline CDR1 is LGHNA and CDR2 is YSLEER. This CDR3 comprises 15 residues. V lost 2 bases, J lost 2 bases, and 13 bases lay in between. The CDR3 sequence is CASSQKGGFPYEQYF. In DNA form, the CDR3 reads TGCGCCAGCAGCCAAAAAGGCGGCTTTCCCTACGAGCAGTACTTC.